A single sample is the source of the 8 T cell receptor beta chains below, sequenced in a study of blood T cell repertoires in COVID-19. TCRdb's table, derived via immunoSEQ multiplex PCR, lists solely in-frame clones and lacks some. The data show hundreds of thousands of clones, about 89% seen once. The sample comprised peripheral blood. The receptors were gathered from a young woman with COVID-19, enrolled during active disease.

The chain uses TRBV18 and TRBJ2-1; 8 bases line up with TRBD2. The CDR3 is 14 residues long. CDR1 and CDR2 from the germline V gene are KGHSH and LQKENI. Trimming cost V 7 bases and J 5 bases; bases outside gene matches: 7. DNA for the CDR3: TGTGCCAGCTTTACTAGCGGTCATCACAATGAGCAGTTCTTC. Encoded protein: CASFTSGHHNEQFF.

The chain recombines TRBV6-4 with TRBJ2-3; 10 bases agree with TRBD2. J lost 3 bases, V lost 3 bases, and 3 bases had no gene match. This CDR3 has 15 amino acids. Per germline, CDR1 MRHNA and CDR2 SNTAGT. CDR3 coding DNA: TGTGCCAGCAGTGAGTCAGCGGGAGGGACAGATACGCAGTATTTT. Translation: CASSESAGGTDTQYF.

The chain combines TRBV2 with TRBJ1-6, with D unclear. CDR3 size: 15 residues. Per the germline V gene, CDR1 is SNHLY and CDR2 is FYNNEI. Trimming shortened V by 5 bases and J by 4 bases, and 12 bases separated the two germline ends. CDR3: CASSPSTAYNSPLHF. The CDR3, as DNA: TGTGCCAGCAGTCCGAGCACAGCATATAATTCACCCCTCCACTTT.

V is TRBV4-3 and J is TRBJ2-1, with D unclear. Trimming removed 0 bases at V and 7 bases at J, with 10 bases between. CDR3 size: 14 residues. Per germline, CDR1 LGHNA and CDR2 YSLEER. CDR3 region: CASSQEMSLNEQFF. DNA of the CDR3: TGCGCCAGCAGCCAAGAAATGAGCCTGAATGAGCAGTTCTTC.

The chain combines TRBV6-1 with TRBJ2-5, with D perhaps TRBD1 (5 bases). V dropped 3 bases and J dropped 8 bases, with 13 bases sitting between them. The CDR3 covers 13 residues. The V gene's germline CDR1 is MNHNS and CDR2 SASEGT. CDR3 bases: TGTGCCAGCAGTGATAGCAGGGCAGGAACCCAGTACTTC. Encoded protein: CASSDSRAGTQYF.

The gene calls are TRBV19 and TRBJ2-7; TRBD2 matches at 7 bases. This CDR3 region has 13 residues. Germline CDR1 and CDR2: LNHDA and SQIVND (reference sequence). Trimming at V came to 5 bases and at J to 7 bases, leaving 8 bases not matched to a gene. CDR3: CASSARGLQEQYF. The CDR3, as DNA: TGTGCCAGTAGTGCTAGGGGACTACAGGAGCAGTACTTC. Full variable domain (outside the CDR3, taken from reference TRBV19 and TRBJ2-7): DGGITQSPKYLFRKEGQNVTLSCEQNLNHDAMYWYRQDPGQGLRLIYYSQIVNDFQKGDIAEGYSVSREKKESFPLTVTSAQKNPTAFYLCASSARGLQEQYFGPGTRLTVT.

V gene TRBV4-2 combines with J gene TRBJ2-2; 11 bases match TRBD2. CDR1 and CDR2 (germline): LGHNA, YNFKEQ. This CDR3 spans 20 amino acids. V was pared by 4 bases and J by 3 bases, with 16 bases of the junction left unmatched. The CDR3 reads CASSPSSGGLLYQHTGELFF. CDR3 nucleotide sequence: TGTGCCAGCAGCCCTTCTAGCGGGGGGCTGTTATACCAACACACCGGGGAGCTGTTTTTT.

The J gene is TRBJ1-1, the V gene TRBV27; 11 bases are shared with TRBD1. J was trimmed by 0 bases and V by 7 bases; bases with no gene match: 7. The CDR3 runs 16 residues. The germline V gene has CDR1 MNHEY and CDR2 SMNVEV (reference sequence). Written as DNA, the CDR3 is TGTGCCAGCAACCGCGGACAGGGGGCGGTGAACACTGAAGCTTTCTTT. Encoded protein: CASNRGQGAVNTEAFF.